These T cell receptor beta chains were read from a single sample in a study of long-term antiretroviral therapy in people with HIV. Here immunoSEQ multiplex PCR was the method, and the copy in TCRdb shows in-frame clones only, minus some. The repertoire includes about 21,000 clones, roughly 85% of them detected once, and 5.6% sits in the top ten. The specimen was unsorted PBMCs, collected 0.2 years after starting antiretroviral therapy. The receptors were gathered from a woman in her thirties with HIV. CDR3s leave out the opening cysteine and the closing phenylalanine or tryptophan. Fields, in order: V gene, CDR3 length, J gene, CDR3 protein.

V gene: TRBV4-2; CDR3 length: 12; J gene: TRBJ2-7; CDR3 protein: ASSQDGSSYEQY
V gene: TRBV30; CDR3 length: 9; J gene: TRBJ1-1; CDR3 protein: AGKVNTEAF
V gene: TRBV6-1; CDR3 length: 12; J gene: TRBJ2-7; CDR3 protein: ASRYVADSYEQY
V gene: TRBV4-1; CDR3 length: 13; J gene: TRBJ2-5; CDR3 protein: ASSLKIGEQETQY
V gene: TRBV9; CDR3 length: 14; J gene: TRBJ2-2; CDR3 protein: ASSVGVADLGGELF
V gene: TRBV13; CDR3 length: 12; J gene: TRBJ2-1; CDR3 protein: ASSSRTVYNEQF
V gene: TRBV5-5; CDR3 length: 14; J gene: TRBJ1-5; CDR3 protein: ASSGALRGSNQPQH
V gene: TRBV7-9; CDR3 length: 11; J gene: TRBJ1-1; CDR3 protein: ASETVKNTEAF
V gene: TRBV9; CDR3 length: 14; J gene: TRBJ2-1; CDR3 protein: ASSSVQGASYNEQF
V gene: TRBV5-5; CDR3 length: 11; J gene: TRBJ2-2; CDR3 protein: ASSIGDTGELF
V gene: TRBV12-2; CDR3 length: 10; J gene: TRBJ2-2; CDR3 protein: ASRFGTGELF
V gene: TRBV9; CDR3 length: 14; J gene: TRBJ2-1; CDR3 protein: ASTTTPGLGYNEQF
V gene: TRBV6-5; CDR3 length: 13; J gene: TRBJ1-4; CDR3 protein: ASSSTPLANEKLF
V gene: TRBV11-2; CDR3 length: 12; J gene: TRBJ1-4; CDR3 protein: ASSLRGGLEKLF
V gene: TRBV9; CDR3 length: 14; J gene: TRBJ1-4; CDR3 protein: ASSPGATGGNEKLF
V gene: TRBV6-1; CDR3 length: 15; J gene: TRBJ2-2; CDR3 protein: ASSVLAGGMNTGELF
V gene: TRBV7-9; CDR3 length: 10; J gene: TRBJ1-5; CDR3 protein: ASSLLEQPQH
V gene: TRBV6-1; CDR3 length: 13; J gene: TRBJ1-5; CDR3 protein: ASSVEKMGNQPQH
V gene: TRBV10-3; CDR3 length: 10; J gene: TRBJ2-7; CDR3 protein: AISSGGYEQY
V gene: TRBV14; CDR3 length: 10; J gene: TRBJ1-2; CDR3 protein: ASSLTARIPT
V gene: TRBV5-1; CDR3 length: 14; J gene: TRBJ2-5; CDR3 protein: ASSLEVRGKLETQY
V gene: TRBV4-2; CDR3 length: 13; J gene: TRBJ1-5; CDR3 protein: ASSQSRGPNQPQH
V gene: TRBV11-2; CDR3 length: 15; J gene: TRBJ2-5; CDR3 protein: ASSLGITTRGPETQY
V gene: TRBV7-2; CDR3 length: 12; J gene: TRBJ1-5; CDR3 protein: ASSFYPEGQPQH
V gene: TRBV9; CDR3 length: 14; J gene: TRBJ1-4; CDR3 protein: ASSVLPGRDNEKLF
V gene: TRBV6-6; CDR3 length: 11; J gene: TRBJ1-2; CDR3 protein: ASSSDPSSGYT
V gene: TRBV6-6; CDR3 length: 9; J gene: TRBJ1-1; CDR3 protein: ASSYPGEAF
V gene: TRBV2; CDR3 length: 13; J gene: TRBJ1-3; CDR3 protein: ASTRDNFSGNTIY
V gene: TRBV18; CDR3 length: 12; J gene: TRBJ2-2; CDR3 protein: ASSPVRGTGELF
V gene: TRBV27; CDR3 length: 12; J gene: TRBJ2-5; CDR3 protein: ARKEGTAQETQY
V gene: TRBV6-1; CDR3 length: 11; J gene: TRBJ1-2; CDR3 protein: ASSERKGYGYT
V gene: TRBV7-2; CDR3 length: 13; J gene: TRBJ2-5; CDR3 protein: ASSLGLPRGETQY
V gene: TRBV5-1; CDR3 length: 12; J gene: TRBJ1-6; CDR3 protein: ASSPGVFNSPLH
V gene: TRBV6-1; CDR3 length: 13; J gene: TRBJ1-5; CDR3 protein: ASSIRTSTNQPQH
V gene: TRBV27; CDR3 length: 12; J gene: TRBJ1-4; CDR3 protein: ASSLGPVGGKLF
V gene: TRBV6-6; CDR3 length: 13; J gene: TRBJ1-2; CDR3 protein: ASSRGVVANYGYT
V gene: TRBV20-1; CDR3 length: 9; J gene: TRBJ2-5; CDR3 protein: SAAREETQY
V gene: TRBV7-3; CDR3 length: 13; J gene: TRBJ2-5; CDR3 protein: ASSLGGGAAETQY
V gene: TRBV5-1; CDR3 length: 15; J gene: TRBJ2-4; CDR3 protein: ASSLAGGQGAQNIQY
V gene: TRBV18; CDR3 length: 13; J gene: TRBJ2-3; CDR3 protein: ASSPGTSRTDTQY
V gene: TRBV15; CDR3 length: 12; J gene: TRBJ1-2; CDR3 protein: ATSRGQGAQGYT
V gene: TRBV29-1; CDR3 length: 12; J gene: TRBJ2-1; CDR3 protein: SVRALSSYNEQF
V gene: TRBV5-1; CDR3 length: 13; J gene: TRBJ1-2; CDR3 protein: ASSLSAQGADGYT
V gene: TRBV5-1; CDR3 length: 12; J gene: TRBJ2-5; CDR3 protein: ASSLGYLQETQY
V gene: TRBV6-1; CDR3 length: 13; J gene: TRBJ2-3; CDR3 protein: ASSEFRGGFGTQY
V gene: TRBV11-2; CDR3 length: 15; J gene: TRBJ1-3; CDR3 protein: ASSFKSGQVSGNTIY
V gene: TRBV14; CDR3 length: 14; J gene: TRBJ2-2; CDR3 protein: ASSLRVGVVTGELF
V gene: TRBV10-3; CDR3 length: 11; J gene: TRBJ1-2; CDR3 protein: AIRDRAGGGYT
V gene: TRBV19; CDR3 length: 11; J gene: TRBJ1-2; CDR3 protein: ASSIPEGYGYT